This TCR beta chain was obtained from a study of beta chain features in type 1 diabetes (dated by TCRdb to between 2018 and 2020). In terms of the full investigation: Mean age, gender distribution, total cell number and subset yield did not differ between patients and healthy donors. Across all samples, 107,917,701 sorted cells were examined, and cell number per subset correlated strongly with RNA yield. Regulatory and stem cell-like memory subsets were obtained from only 8 patients and roughly eight healthy donors, while naive and central memory subsets were obtained from all 30 or so donors. The study compared TCRB repertoires of sorted circulating CD4+ T cell subsets between recently diagnosed type 1 diabetes patients and matched healthy donors. General study outcomes and caveats: Fewer insertions and more nucleotide deletions at VDJ recombination sites were observed in patients with type 1 diabetes, implying thymic rearrangement abnormalities. In all four CD4+ subsets, TCRB CDR3 length was moderately but significantly shorter in type 1 diabetes patients. Because cDNA rather than genomic DNA was sequenced, highly expressing activated cells could have been over-represented, although no difference in activation and CD3 levels was found between groups. Only small numbers of individuals were included in the HLA sub-analyses, which left unresolved whether HLA type had any influence on TCRB rearrangement. Naive, central memory and regulatory TCRB repertoires appeared to be more similar among patients than among healthy donors. Shorter templates might be favored by PCR, yet because patient and control samples were amplified and corrected together, any such skew would affect both groups equally.

The High Capacity cDNA Reverse Transcription Kit was used to reverse transcribe all of the isolated RNA, meaning that expressed TCRB transcripts were what got sequenced. Naive, central memory and regulatory T cell samples underwent deep immunoSEQ sequencing, averaging roughly 3.4 million total reads per sample. Sorted cells were lysed in RLT buffer and RNA was extracted with DNase-treated RNeasy Micro or Mini kits, depending on cell number. Each cell subset was processed on its own to prevent cross-contamination, while patient and healthy donor samples were processed together. Using the immunoSEQ multiplex PCR, TCRB sequences were amplified from cDNA into 87-bp fragments spanning the CDR3 region. Sequencing of the amplicons was done on the Illumina HiSeq platform. In the original analysis: PCR bias was computationally corrected using synthetic template baselines, reads within Hamming distance 2 were collapsed, and singletons that could not be merged were discarded. By aligning reads against IMGT, V, D and J genes, CDR3 length, and insertions or deletions at six rearrangement sites were assigned. Within each subset, clonotype counts were normalized to sorted cell number, after which true diversity and Gini coefficients were computed with the tcR R package. Repertoire sharing was quantified using the overlap coefficient calculated on TCRB nucleotide sequences. Out-of-frame TCRB sequences from naive cells were analyzed as a proxy for the pre-selection repertoire. Entries here come from immuneACCESS through TCRdb and include only in-frame sequences with V and J called. Some clones fail to appear in such tables; in the studies checked, an unresolved V gene covers under half of the shortfall, and the cause of the remainder is unknown. V and J calls and clone size are given by that table; D and trimming were obtained from the DNA. This sample is represented by 150,000 to 200,000 clones; roughly 63% of them were singletons. 0.08% to 0.1% of the sample lies in the top ten.

The germline V gene sets CDR1 to SGHNT and CDR2 to YENEEA. The CDR3 goes from the cysteine to the phenylalanine over 18 residues. The retained sequence is limited to the CDR3, 54 bases, with the frame set at the first base. The V end gives up 5 bases and the J end 0 bases, leaving 10 bases in the junction not matched to a gene. About this clone itself: Its binding antigen is unknown. The sample holds no much larger clone one base away, and base qualities are not on file.

A single peripheral blood draw of about 116 mL on average was collected from each donor into heparinised tubes. Naive, central memory, regulatory and stem cell-like memory CD4+ T cells were sorted on a BD FACSAria II using a panel including CD45RO, CCR7, CD25, CD127, CD95 and CD27. A purity above 95% was achieved for all sorted populations. PBMCs were separated immediately by Lymphoprep density gradient centrifugation and were stained directly, without being cultured. Samples were stained and sorted in pairs, with one healthy donor and one patient per experiment, so that batch effects were minimized.

The sequencing sample was made of naive CD4+ T cells from blood. The cell subset or site label for this specimen denotes: true naive CD4+ T cells. The sequence links TRBV11-3 to TRBJ2-6; TRBD1 matches 7 bases in the middle. This sequence was found in a man younger than 40 with type 1 diabetes. At the DNA level, the sequence is TGTGCCAGCAGCCAAGGGACAGCCACCTTCTCTGGGGCCAACGTCCTGACTTTC. Its translation is CASSQGTATFSGANVLTF.